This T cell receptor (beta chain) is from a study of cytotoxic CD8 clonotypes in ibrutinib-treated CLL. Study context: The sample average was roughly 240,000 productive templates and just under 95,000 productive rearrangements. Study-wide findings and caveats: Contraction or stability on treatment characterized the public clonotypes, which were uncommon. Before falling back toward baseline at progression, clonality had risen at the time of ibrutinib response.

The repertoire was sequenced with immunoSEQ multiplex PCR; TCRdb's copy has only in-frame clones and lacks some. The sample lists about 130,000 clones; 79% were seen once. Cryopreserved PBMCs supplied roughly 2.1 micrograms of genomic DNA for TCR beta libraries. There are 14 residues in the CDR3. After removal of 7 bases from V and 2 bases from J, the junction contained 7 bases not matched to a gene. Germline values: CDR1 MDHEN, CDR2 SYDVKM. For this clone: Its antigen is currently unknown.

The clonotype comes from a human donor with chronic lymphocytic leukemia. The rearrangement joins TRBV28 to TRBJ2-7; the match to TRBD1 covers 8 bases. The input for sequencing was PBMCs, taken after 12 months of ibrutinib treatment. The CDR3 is CASILGTGTYEQYF. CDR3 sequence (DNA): TGTGCCAGCATCCTCGGGACAGGCACCTACGAGCAGTACTTC.